This T cell receptor beta chain was found in a study of OX40 agonist ivuxolimab in advanced cancers. Broadly, across the study: Ivuxolimab, which targeted the costimulatory receptor OX40 (CD134), was an agonistic, fully human IgG2 monoclonal antibody. Intravenous ivuxolimab was administered to patients every 2 weeks at six dose levels: 0.01, 0.1, 0.3, 1.5, 3 and 10 mg/kg. Of the roughly 54 patients in dose escalation, about 20 had hepatocellular carcinoma, approximately 15 had melanoma, 9 had renal cell carcinoma and 9 had head and neck cancer. In the dose-escalation cohort, around four fifths of patients were male, and the mean age was approximately 64 years, with a range of 23 to 79. Patients were allowed to have had prior anti-PD-1, anti-PD-L1 or anti-CTLA-4 therapy, and 40% of the dose-escalation patients had previously received checkpoint inhibitors. Partial responses were achieved by three dose-escalation patients, of whom one had hepatocellular carcinoma and two had cutaneous melanoma. The purpose of peripheral TCRbeta sequencing was to test whether ivuxolimab changed TCR sequence diversity and led to clonal T-cell expansion. The paper covers the monotherapy dose-escalation part of the phase I ivuxolimab trial, which included N ≈ 52 patients.

Genomic DNA was extracted from sorted cells for sequencing of the TCRbeta CDR3 region. TCRbeta CDR3 regions were sequenced using the immunoSEQ Assay. Sourced from immuneACCESS, this table was stored by TCRdb with only in-frame sequences that have V and J called. A share of the clones is absent; for the studies checked, an unresolved V gene accounts for under half, and the remainder has no known explanation. The sample data list over 95,000 clones, and roughly 91% of these were observed just once. Roughly 0.31% of the sample belongs to the ten largest clones. CDR1 and CDR2 were assigned from the germline V gene as MNHEY and SVGAGI. CDR3 length: 14 amino acids, cysteine to phenylalanine. Only the CDR3 DNA stays, 42 bases, in frame from base 1. Trimming accounts for 8 bases at V and 4 bases at J, while the number of junction bases matched to no gene is 9. The trial excluded patients who had a history of autoimmune disease or who were on systemic immunosuppression. Peripheral blood for TCR sequencing was collected from all dose cohorts at baseline, on cycle 4 day 1, and on cycle 7 day 1. Samples were obtained from an open-label, multicenter, first-in-human phase I dose-escalation trial of ivuxolimab. Adults with locally advanced or metastatic head and neck squamous cell, hepatocellular, melanoma or renal cell carcinoma were enrolled in the trial. Before TCR sequencing, CD4+ T cells and CD8+ T cells from peripheral blood were sorted into separate populations.

This clone was picked up one time. The antigen it recognizes is unknown. No much larger clone is present one base from it, and per-base qualities are unavailable. The full study reports these points: Low levels of normalized T-cell clonal expansion were also seen in some nonresponding patients. At doses of 0.1 to 3.0 mg/kg, clonal expansion of both CD4+ and CD8+ T cells in blood was seen between baseline and week 6. The antigen specificity of the peripheral T cells that underwent clonal expansion was not determined. After ivuxolimab, CD8+ T cells had more expanded clones than CD4+ T cells on average. In the 0.1-3.0 mg/kg groups, partial responders were among the patients with the lowest normalized peripheral clonal expansion, particularly in CD8+ T cells.

The source is an adult with an advanced solid tumor such as melanoma, head and neck, liver or kidney cancer. This material consisted of CD4+ or CD8+ T cells sorted from blood, taken in a trial of the OX40 agonist ivuxolimab. This sequence uses TRBV6-5 and TRBJ2-7, with TRBD1 matching 9 junction bases. CDR3 sequence: CASGGGQGTYEQYF. In nucleotide form, the sequence is TGTGCCAGCGGAGGAGGACAGGGGACTTACGAGCAGTACTTC.